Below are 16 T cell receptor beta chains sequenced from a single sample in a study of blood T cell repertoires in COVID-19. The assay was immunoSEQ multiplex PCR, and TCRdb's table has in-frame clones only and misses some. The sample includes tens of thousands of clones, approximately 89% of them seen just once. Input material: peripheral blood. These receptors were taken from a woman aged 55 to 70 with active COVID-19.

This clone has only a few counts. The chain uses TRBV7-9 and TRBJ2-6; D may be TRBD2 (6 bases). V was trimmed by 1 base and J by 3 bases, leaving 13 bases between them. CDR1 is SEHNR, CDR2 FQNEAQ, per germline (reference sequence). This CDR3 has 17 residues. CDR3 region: CASSLGRALFGANVLTF. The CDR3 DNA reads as TGTGCCAGCAGCTTAGGGAGGGCCCTTTTTGGGGCCAACGTCCTGACTTTC.

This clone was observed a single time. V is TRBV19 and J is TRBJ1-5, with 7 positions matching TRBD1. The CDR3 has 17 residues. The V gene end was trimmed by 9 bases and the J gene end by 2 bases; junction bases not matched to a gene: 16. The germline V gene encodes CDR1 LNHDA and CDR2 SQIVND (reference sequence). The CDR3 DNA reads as TGTGCCAGCGCCCCCCGCGGTTCCGGACAGGGCAATCAGCCCCAGCATTTT. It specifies CASAPRGSGQGNQPQHF.

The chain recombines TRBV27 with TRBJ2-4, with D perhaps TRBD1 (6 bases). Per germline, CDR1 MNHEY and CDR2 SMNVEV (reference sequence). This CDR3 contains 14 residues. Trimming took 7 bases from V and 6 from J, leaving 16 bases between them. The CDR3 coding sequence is TGTGCCAGCAAGAACCCGGGACACCTAAACATTCAGTACTTC. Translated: CASKNPGHLNIQYF.

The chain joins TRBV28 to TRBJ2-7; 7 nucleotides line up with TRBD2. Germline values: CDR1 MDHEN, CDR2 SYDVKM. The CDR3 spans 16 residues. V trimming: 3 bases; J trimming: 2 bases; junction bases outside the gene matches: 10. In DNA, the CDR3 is TGTGCCAGCAGTTTTGGTTCCTGGACTAGGGCCTACGAGCAGTACTTC. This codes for CASSFGSWTRAYEQYF.

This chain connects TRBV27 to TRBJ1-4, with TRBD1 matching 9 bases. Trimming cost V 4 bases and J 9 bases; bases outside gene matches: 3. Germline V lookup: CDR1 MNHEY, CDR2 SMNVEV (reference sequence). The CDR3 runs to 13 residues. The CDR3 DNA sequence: TGTGCCAGCAGTTCGGGACAGGGTCAAAAACTGTTTTTT. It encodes CASSSGQGQKLFF.

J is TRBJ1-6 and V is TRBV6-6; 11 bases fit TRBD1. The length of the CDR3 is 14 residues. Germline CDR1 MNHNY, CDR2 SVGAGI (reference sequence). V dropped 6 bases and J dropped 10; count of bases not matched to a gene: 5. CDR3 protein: CASSPGQGGSPLHF. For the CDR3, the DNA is TGTGCCAGCAGCCCGGGACAGGGGGGCTCACCCCTCCACTTT.

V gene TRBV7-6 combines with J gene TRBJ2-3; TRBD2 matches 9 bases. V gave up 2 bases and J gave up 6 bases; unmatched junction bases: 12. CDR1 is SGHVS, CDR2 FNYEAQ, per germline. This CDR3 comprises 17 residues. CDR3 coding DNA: TGTGCCAGCAGCTTATTAGCGGGAGCAGCCAGCTCCGATACGCAGTATTTT. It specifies CASSLLAGAASSDTQYF.

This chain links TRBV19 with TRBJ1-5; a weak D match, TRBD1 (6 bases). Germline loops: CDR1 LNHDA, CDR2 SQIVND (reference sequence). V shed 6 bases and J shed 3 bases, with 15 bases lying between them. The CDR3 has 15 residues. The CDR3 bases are TGTGCCAGTAGCCCGACCGACAGGTTCAATCAGCCCCAGCATTTT. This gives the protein CASSPTDRFNQPQHF.

The CDR3 coding sequence is TGTGCCAGCAGTTACTCGTCCAGTTACTCTGGAAACACCATATATTTT. Translated: CASSYSSSYSGNTIYF. This chain links TRBV6-5 with TRBJ1-3; no firm D call. The CDR3 is 16 amino acids. CDR1 MNHEY and CDR2 SVGAGI come from the germline V gene. The germline V and J ends were trimmed by 0 bases and 0 bases, with 9 bases remaining between them.

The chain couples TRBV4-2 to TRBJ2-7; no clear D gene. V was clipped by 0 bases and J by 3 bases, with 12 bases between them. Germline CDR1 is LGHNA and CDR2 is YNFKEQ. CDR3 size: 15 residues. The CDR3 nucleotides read TGTGCCAGCAGCCAAGATCGTGCGGCAGACTACGAGCAGTACTTC. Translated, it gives CASSQDRAADYEQYF.

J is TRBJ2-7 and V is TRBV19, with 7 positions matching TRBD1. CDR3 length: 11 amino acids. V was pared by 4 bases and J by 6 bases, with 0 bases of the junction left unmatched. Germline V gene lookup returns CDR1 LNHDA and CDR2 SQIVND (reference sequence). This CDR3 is CASSNRGEQYF. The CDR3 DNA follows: TGTGCCAGTAGTAACAGGGGCGAGCAGTACTTC.

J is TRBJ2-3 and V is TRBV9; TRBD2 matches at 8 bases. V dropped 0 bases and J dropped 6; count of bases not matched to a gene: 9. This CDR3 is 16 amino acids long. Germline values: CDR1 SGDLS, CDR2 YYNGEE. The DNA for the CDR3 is TGTGCCAGCAGCGTAGGAGTGAGCGGGAGATCGGATACGCAGTATTTT. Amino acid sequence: CASSVGVSGRSDTQYF.

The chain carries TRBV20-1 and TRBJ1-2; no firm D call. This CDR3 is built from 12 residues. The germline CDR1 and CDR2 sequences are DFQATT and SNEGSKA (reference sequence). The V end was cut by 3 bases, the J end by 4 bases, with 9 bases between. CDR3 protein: CSASSGSYGYTF. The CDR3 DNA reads TGCAGTGCTAGTTCGGGGTCCTATGGCTACACCTTC.

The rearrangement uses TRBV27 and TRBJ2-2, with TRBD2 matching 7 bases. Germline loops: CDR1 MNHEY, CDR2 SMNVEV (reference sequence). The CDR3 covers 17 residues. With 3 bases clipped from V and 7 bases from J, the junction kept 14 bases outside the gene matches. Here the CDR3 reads CASSFNRDYTMDGELFF. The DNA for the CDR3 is TGTGCCAGCAGTTTCAACCGGGACTATACGATGGACGGGGAGCTGTTTTTT.

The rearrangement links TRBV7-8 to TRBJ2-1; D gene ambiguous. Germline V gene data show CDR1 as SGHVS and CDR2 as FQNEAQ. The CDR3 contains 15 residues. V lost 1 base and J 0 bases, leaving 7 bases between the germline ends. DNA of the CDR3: TGTGCCAGCAGCTTAGAGATCAGCTCCTACAATGAGCAGTTCTTC. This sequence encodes CASSLEISSYNEQFF.

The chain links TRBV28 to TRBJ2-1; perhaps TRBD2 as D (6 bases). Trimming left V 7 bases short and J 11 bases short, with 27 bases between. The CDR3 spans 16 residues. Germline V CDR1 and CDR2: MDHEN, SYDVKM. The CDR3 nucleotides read TGTGCCAGCAACCCCCCCCAGGGCGGCGGGGCGGCCCAGCAGTTCTTC. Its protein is CASNPPQGGGAAQQFF.